This paragraph reports one T cell receptor (beta chain). Its antigen is not identified. Data came from immunoSEQ multiplex PCR; TCRdb stores just in-frame clones and leaves some out. The sample lists tens of thousands of clones; approximately 84% were seen once. The sample comes from a study of T cell responses to AZD1222 COVID-19 vaccine. Findings and caveats of the study: Of spike-specific TCRs, nearly half reportedly target regions left unmutated in variants. The donors showed a predominance of white British ancestry and of females, with possible underestimation of clonal diversity. None of the repertoires were sampled until the peak T cell response had passed. The breadth and depth of Spike-specific TCRs increased once two AZD1222 doses had been given.

Trimming removed 1 base from V and 7 bases from J, with 12 bases in between. Germline V gene lookup returns CDR1 LGHDT and CDR2 YNNKEL (reference sequence). The CDR3 totals 14 residues. The source material was peripheral blood, sampled on day 0 of AZD1222 vaccination. This sequence was found in an adult in good health. This rearrangement joins TRBV3-1 (or the pseudogene TRBV3-2) to TRBJ2-3; D possibly corresponds to TRBD2 (6 bases). CDR3 DNA sequence: TGTGCCAGCAGCCAAGGGCGGGATTCCAATACGCAGTATTTT. Translation: CASSQGRDSNTQYF.